The rows below give T cell receptor beta chains drawn from one sample of a study of blood T cell repertoires in COVID-19. Libraries were prepared by immunoSEQ multiplex PCR; TCRdb keeps only in-frame clonotypes and omits some of them. The sample holds a few hundred thousand clones, approximately 86% seen once. The sample comprised PBMCs or T cells enriched from blood (not recorded which). The receptors come from a middle-aged woman with acute COVID-19. Each CDR3 is given with its conserved first and last residue. D genes are given only for firm matches. A row's size may be missing; if present it is once, few, many or a size class.

J: TRBJ2-5
length: 12
size: NA
V: TRBV7-2
D: TRBD2
DNA: TGTGCCAGCAGCTTGGGTCGGGGGGCCCAGTACTTC
CDR3: CASSLGRGAQYF

J: TRBJ2-7
length: 15
size: NA
V: TRBV14
D: NA
DNA: TGTGCCAGCAGCCGACGGGACACGAGTTCCTACGAGCAGTACTTC
CDR3: CASSRRDTSSYEQYF

J: TRBJ1-2
length: 14
size: NA
V: TRBV30
D: NA
DNA: TGTGCCTGGAGCGTTAGGCGGGGCGGGCATGGCTACACCTTC
CDR3: CAWSVRRGGHGYTF

J: TRBJ2-3
length: 13
size: NA
V: TRBV24-1
D: NA
DNA: TGTGCCACCTGGGAGCCCAGCACAGATACGCAGTATTTT
CDR3: CATWEPSTDTQYF

J: TRBJ2-1
length: 15
size: NA
V: TRBV15
D: NA
DNA: TGTGCCACCAGCAGAGGGGGGGAGGAATACAATGAGCAGTTCTTC
CDR3: CATSRGGEEYNEQFF

J: TRBJ2-3
length: 16
size: NA
V: TRBV5-1
D: TRBD2
DNA: TGCGCCAGCAGCTTGGTGTTAGCGGGAGGGGTGGATACGCAGTATTTT
CDR3: CASSLVLAGGVDTQYF

J: TRBJ1-2
length: 11
size: few
V: TRBV28
D: NA
DNA: TGTGCCAGCAGAAGCAGGGGCGGCTACACCTTC
CDR3: CASRSRGGYTF

J: TRBJ2-1
length: 16
size: NA
V: TRBV5-5
D: NA
DNA: TGTGCCAGCAGCTTGGAGGTGGGCAGCTCCTACAATGAGCAGTTCTTC
CDR3: CASSLEVGSSYNEQFF

J: TRBJ2-1
length: 16
size: NA
V: TRBV28
D: TRBD2
DNA: TGTGCCAGCAGTGGTCGAATAGCGGGAGCCTACAATGAGCAGTTCTTC
CDR3: CASSGRIAGAYNEQFF

J: TRBJ1-1
length: 15
size: few
V: TRBV27
D: NA
DNA: TGTGCCAGCAGTTATGGAGGGCTGGTGAACACTGAAGCTTTCTTT
CDR3: CASSYGGLVNTEAFF

J: TRBJ1-4
length: 13
size: NA
V: TRBV28
D: NA
DNA: TGTGCCAGCAGAACTCCCACTAATGAAAAACTGTTTTTT
CDR3: CASRTPTNEKLFF

J: TRBJ2-6
length: 17
size: NA
V: TRBV28
D: NA
DNA: TGTGCCAGCAGTTTATACCGACGGGTCTCTGGGGCCAACGTCCTGACTTTC
CDR3: CASSLYRRVSGANVLTF

J: TRBJ2-5
length: 12
size: NA
V: TRBV30
D: NA
DNA: TGTGCCTGGACCCCTGGGAGGGAGACCCAGTACTTC
CDR3: CAWTPGRETQYF

J: TRBJ1-2
length: 14
size: once
V: TRBV2
D: NA
DNA: TGTGCCAGCAGTGAAACGGGTGCCGACTATGGCTACACCTTC
CDR3: CASSETGADYGYTF

J: TRBJ2-2
length: 16
size: NA
V: TRBV7-6
D: NA
DNA: TGTGCCAGCAGCCCCGTTAGGGCGGGGAACACCGGGGAGCTGTTTTTT
CDR3: CASSPVRAGNTGELFF

J: TRBJ2-5
length: 13
size: once
V: TRBV2
D: TRBD1
DNA: TGTGCCAGCAGGGGACAGGGTCCGGAGACCCAGTACTTC
CDR3: CASRGQGPETQYF

J: TRBJ1-4
length: 10
size: NA
V: TRBV28
D: NA
DNA: TGTGCCAGCAGATCGGAAAAACTGTTTTTT
CDR3: CASRSEKLFF

J: TRBJ2-7
length: 14
size: NA
V: TRBV5-7
D: TRBD1
DNA: TGTGCCAGCAGGCGACAGGGGATCTCCTACGAGCAGTACTTC
CDR3: CASRRQGISYEQYF

J: TRBJ1-4
length: 16
size: NA
V: TRBV7-8
D: NA
DNA: TGTGCCAGCAGCTTAGCCACAGGGAGCAGTAATGAAAAACTGTTTTTT
CDR3: CASSLATGSSNEKLFF

J: TRBJ2-3
length: 17
size: NA
V: TRBV28
D: TRBD1
DNA: TGTGCCAGCAGCCCTGCCGGAGGGACAGGGGTTAGAGATACGCAGTATTTT
CDR3: CASSPAGGTGVRDTQYF

J: TRBJ1-6
length: 12
size: NA
V: TRBV10-3
D: NA
DNA: TGTGCCATCAGTCTCCCAGGGTCACCCCTCCACTTT
CDR3: CAISLPGSPLHF

J: TRBJ2-7
length: 14
size: NA
V: TRBV30
D: TRBD1
DNA: TGTGCCTGCTCCAGAGGGGGCGTCGTATACGAGCAGTACTTC
CDR3: CACSRGGVVYEQYF

J: TRBJ2-2
length: 15
size: NA
V: TRBV27
D: TRBD2
DNA: TGTGCCAGCAGCAGGACTAGCGGGAACACCGGGGAGCTGTTTTTT
CDR3: CASSRTSGNTGELFF

J: TRBJ1-1
length: 17
size: NA
V: TRBV5-6
D: TRBD1
DNA: TGTGCCAGCAGCCCCGCCCAATCGGGACAGGGAATAACCGGAGCTTTCTTT
CDR3: CASSPAQSGQGITGAFF

J: TRBJ1-5
length: 13
size: NA
V: TRBV6-2/TRBV6-3
D: NA
DNA: TGTGCCAGCAGTCCCACCGGGACTGGGCCCCAGCATTTT
CDR3: CASSPTGTGPQHF

J: TRBJ1-1
length: 15
size: NA
V: TRBV6-2/TRBV6-3
D: NA
DNA: TGTGCCAGCAGTTACCTCGGACTAGGAGGCACTGAAGCTTTCTTT
CDR3: CASSYLGLGGTEAFF

J: TRBJ1-1
length: 13
size: NA
V: TRBV7-2
D: NA
DNA: TGTGCCAGCAGCTTCAGGTGGAACACTGAAGCTTTCTTT
CDR3: CASSFRWNTEAFF

J: TRBJ2-3
length: 16
size: NA
V: TRBV19
D: TRBD2
DNA: TGTGCCAGTAGTACCTTAGGACTAGCGGGAACCGATACGCAGTATTTT
CDR3: CASSTLGLAGTDTQYF

J: TRBJ1-1
length: 18
size: once
V: TRBV25-1
D: NA
DNA: TGTGCCAGCAGTCCCGGGGGTAGGACTGCACACCTAAACACTGAAGCTTTCTTT
CDR3: CASSPGGRTAHLNTEAFF

J: TRBJ2-5
length: 16
size: NA
V: TRBV4-1
D: TRBD1
DNA: TGCGCCAGCAGCCAACCTCGGAGACAGGGACAAGAGACCCAGTACTTC
CDR3: CASSQPRRQGQETQYF

J: TRBJ2-7
length: 17
size: NA
V: TRBV5-4
D: TRBD2
DNA: TGTGCCAGCAGCTTGTCTCTAGCGGCCAAAGGTGGAAGCGAGCAGTACTTC
CDR3: CASSLSLAAKGGSEQYF

J: TRBJ2-1
length: 15
size: NA
V: TRBV11-2
D: NA
DNA: TGTGCCAGCAGCTCACAACTTGTTACTAGAGATGAGCAGTTCTTC
CDR3: CASSSQLVTRDEQFF

J: TRBJ1-2
length: 13
size: once
V: TRBV6-5
D: NA
DNA: TGTGCCAGCAGCCGGGGAGGGCCAAATGGCTACACCTTC
CDR3: CASSRGGPNGYTF

J: TRBJ2-5
length: 14
size: NA
V: TRBV9
D: TRBD1
DNA: TGTGCCAGCAGCGTGGACAGGGGTCCAGAGACCCAGTACTTC
CDR3: CASSVDRGPETQYF

J: TRBJ2-1
length: 16
size: NA
V: TRBV7-9
D: NA
DNA: TGTGCCAGCAGCTTAGAGCTGCGGGGTTCCTACAATGAGCAGTTCTTC
CDR3: CASSLELRGSYNEQFF

J: TRBJ2-4
length: 20
size: NA
V: TRBV4-3
D: TRBD1
DNA: TGCGCCAGCAGCCAAGAGGGGCCCGGGACAGGGTTTATAGCCAAAAACATTCAGTACTTC
CDR3: CASSQEGPGTGFIAKNIQYF

J: TRBJ1-3
length: 12
size: NA
V: TRBV28
D: NA
DNA: TGTGCCAGCAGTCCTCCGGGGAACACCATATATTTT
CDR3: CASSPPGNTIYF

J: TRBJ2-7
length: 16
size: few
V: TRBV7-9
D: NA
DNA: TGTGCCAGCAGCCAAGGCGGAACAACAAAAGCATACGAGCAGTACTTC
CDR3: CASSQGGTTKAYEQYF

J: TRBJ1-5
length: 17
size: NA
V: TRBV7-3
D: NA
DNA: TGTGCCAGCAGCCCACCCTCGGGCTCACGGGGTGAACAGCCCCAGCATTTT
CDR3: CASSPPSGSRGEQPQHF

J: TRBJ1-4
length: 14
size: NA
V: TRBV4-3
D: NA
DNA: TGCGCCAGCAGCCAAGCTCCCCTGGGCAGAAAACTGTTTTTT
CDR3: CASSQAPLGRKLFF

J: TRBJ1-6
length: 15
size: NA
V: TRBV4-1
D: TRBD1
DNA: TGCGCCAGCAGCCAAGATCCGACAGGGGGTTCACCCCTCCACTTT
CDR3: CASSQDPTGGSPLHF

J: TRBJ2-2
length: 15
size: NA
V: TRBV6-5
D: TRBD2
DNA: TGTGCCAGCAGTTACCGGGGGGCGAACACCGGGGAGCTGTTTTTT
CDR3: CASSYRGANTGELFF

J: TRBJ1-2
length: 13
size: NA
V: TRBV3-1/TRBV3-2
D: NA
DNA: TGTGCCAGCAGCGAGGGATTGGGAGATGGCTACACCTTC
CDR3: CASSEGLGDGYTF

J: TRBJ2-7
length: 12
size: NA
V: TRBV18
D: NA
DNA: TGTGCCAGCTCACCGTCCAGCGGTGAGCAGTACTTC
CDR3: CASSPSSGEQYF

J: TRBJ2-7
length: 15
size: NA
V: TRBV28
D: TRBD1
DNA: TGTGCCAGCAGTTTTGAGGGGGCGAGTAGCTACGAGCAGTACTTC
CDR3: CASSFEGASSYEQYF